A selection of T cell receptor beta chains follows, all from one sample in a study of blood T cell repertoires in COVID-19. Measured with immunoSEQ multiplex PCR; TCRdb has only the in-frame clones, and not every one. The sample holds 330,000 or so clones, roughly 90% seen once. Sequenced sample: peripheral blood. The receptors were sampled from a man aged 25 to 40 with COVID-19, enrolled during active disease. Both conserved end residues are part of each CDR3. Each record gives: V gene, J gene, D gene, clone size, CDR3 DNA, CDR3 protein. The D gene is left open where the match is weak. A row's size may be missing; if present it is once, few, many or a size class.

>TRBV5-1|TRBJ2-3|TRBD1|NA
TGCGCCAGCAGCGTCTCCCGGGACAGGGGGAGGAATACGCAGTATTTT
CASSVSRDRGRNTQYF
>TRBV20-1|TRBJ2-5|NA|NA
TGCAGTGCTAGGGCTCCAGAGACCCAGTACTTC
CSARAPETQYF
>TRBV7-3|TRBJ1-1|NA|NA
TGTGCCAGCAGCTCTGGCCCGAACACTGAAGCTTTCTTT
CASSSGPNTEAFF
>TRBV7-2|TRBJ1-2|NA|few
TGTGCCAGCAGCTTAGCGGGGCAGGTTAGCTATGGCTACACCTTC
CASSLAGQVSYGYTF
>TRBV5-6|TRBJ1-2|TRBD1|NA
TGTGCCAGCACCAAGACAGGGGGCAGGGTTGATGGCTACACCTTC
CASTKTGGRVDGYTF
>TRBV28|TRBJ1-2|NA|few
TGTGCCAGCAGTCCGGCCCTGACAGGACGCTATGGCTACACCTTC
CASSPALTGRYGYTF
>TRBV7-3|TRBJ2-3|TRBD1|NA
TGTGCCAGCAGCCGTGGACAGGGGAGGAGAGATACGCAGTATTTT
CASSRGQGRRDTQYF
>TRBV6-5|TRBJ1-1|TRBD1|NA
TGTGCCAGCGCCTCCGGAGGGGGCAGCACTGAAGCTTTCTTT
CASASGGGSTEAFF
>TRBV28|TRBJ2-3|TRBD2|NA
TGTGCCAGCAGCCAGACTAGCGCCACAGATACGCAGTATTTT
CASSQTSATDTQYF
>TRBV25-1|TRBJ2-3|TRBD1|NA
TGTGCCAGCTCAGGGGGCCCGACGCAAGATACGCAGTATTTT
CASSGGPTQDTQYF
>TRBV27|TRBJ1-1|TRBD1|NA
TGTGCCAGCAGTTCCGGCGGGACAGGGAACACTGAAGCTTTCTTT
CASSSGGTGNTEAFF
>TRBV7-3|TRBJ2-3|TRBD1|NA
TGTGCCAGCAGCTCACTAACAGGGGTTGATACGCAGTATTTT
CASSSLTGVDTQYF
>TRBV7-2|TRBJ2-5|TRBD1|few
TGTGCCAGCAGCATCCACAGGGGGCAGGAGACCCAGTACTTC
CASSIHRGQETQYF
>TRBV9|TRBJ2-7|TRBD2|NA
TGTGCCAGCAGCGAGAAGACAGGTACCGGGACTAGCGGTTTTGATCGGCCCTACGAGCAGTACTTC
CASSEKTGTGTSGFDRPYEQYF
>TRBV18|TRBJ1-1|TRBD1|NA
TGTGCCAGCTCACCACAGGGGGCGTGGGCTTTCTTT
CASSPQGAWAFF
>TRBV29-1|TRBJ2-5|TRBD2|NA
TGCAGCGTTGAGGAACTACTAGCGGGGGACGAGACCCAGTACTTC
CSVEELLAGDETQYF
>TRBV6-6|TRBJ1-1|NA|NA
TGTGCCAGCAGTTACGGGACTGTGAACACTGAAGCTTTCTTT
CASSYGTVNTEAFF
>TRBV7-2|TRBJ1-6|TRBD1|many
TGTGCCAGCAGCTTAGTCGGACAGGTCAATTCACCCCTCCACTTT
CASSLVGQVNSPLHF
>TRBV19|TRBJ1-5|TRBD1|NA
TGTGCCAGTAGCATCGGGGGACAGGGGGCCCTGACAGCCCAGCATTTT
CASSIGGQGALTAQHF
>TRBV5-4|TRBJ2-1|TRBD2|NA
TGTGCCAGCAGTCATGGGACTAGCGTATACAATGAGCAGTTCTTC
CASSHGTSVYNEQFF
>TRBV6-5|TRBJ1-5|NA|NA
TGTGCCAGCAGTTACTCTGGAGGAAAGCAGCCCCAGCATTTT
CASSYSGGKQPQHF
>TRBV5-1|TRBJ1-1|NA|NA
TGCGCCAGCAGCTATTCCCAGTACACTGAAGCTTTCTTT
CASSYSQYTEAFF
>TRBV19|TRBJ2-2|TRBD2|NA
TGTGCCAGTAGTATTGGACTAGCGAACACCGGGGAGCTGTTTTTT
CASSIGLANTGELFF
>TRBV20-1|TRBJ1-2|NA|NA
TGCAGTGCTCCGAGGCCCTATGGCTACACCTTC
CSAPRPYGYTF
>TRBV18|TRBJ1-5|TRBD1|NA
TGTGCCAGCTCAGAGAGTACAGGGGGCCATAGCAATCAGCCCCAGCATTTT
CASSESTGGHSNQPQHF
>TRBV29-1|TRBJ2-7|TRBD2|NA
TGCAGCGTTGTAAAAAGCGGGGGATACGAGCAGTACTTC
CSVVKSGGYEQYF
>TRBV3-1/TRBV3-2|TRBJ2-3|TRBD2|NA
TGTGCCAGCAGCCAAGTAAGCGGCGGGAGACTAGCCATAAATACGCAGTATTTT
CASSQVSGGRLAINTQYF
>TRBV21-1|TRBJ2-2|NA|NA
TGTGCCAGCGGCTCTCATACCGGGACAGGGCTCACCGGGGAGCTGTTTTTT
CASGSHTGTGLTGELFF
>TRBV7-2|TRBJ2-6|NA|NA
TGTGCCAGCAGTACCCGCCGAGGACAGAGATCTGGGGCCAACGTCCTGACTTTC
CASSTRRGQRSGANVLTF
>TRBV6-1|TRBJ1-5|NA|NA
TGTGCCAGCAGTGAAGAAATGGGTGTAGTCGGGCAGCCCCAGCATTTT
CASSEEMGVVGQPQHF
>TRBV30|TRBJ2-7|NA|NA
TGTGCCTGGAGTGTTCTCAGCTCCTACGAGCAGTACTTC
CAWSVLSSYEQYF
>TRBV19|TRBJ1-2|NA|NA
TGTGCCAGTAGTATCGGGGGGATGACCGATCCTAACTATGGCTACACCTTC
CASSIGGMTDPNYGYTF
>TRBV4-1|TRBJ2-5|NA|NA
TGCGCCAGCAGGTCGCTAGGTGCGGAGACCCAGTACTTC
CASRSLGAETQYF
>TRBV4-1|TRBJ1-2|TRBD1|NA
TGCGCCAGCAGCCAAGATTCAACCTGGACAGGGGAGGGCTACACCTTC
CASSQDSTWTGEGYTF
>TRBV19|TRBJ2-1|TRBD2|NA
TGTGCCAGTAACCCCGGGGGGAGCTACAATGAGCAGTTCTTC
CASNPGGSYNEQFF
>TRBV15|TRBJ1-5|TRBD1|NA
TGTGCCACCAGCGGAGGTCGGACAGGTAGCAATCAGCCCCAGCATTTT
CATSGGRTGSNQPQHF
>TRBV11-1|TRBJ2-1|TRBD2|NA
TGTGCCAGCAGCTTGAGGCCGGGACTAACTTACAATGAGCAGTTCTTC
CASSLRPGLTYNEQFF
>TRBV28|TRBJ1-1|TRBD1|NA
TGTGCCAGCAGTTTATCGCGACCAGGGGGTAGATTTGGCACTGAAGCTTTCTTT
CASSLSRPGGRFGTEAFF
>TRBV5-5|TRBJ2-5|NA|once
TGTGCCAGCACCGCACTTCGAGCTCGGGAGACCCAGTACTTC
CASTALRARETQYF
>TRBV7-2|TRBJ2-7|NA|NA
TGTGCCAGCAGCTTACACAGGGACTACGAGCAGTACTTC
CASSLHRDYEQYF
>TRBV2|TRBJ2-1|NA|NA
TGTGCCAGCAGTGTGGTGAGCTCCTACAATGAGCAGTTCTTC
CASSVVSSYNEQFF
>TRBV12-5|TRBJ2-5|NA|NA
TGTGCTAGTGGTTTGTGGACTGATCAAGAGACCCAGTACTTC
CASGLWTDQETQYF
>TRBV5-8|TRBJ2-5|NA|NA
TGTGCCAGCAGCTTGCGGGAGACCCAGTACTTC
CASSLRETQYF
>TRBV24-1|TRBJ1-1|NA|NA
TGTGCCACCAGTGATCCCACCACGGGGAACACTGAAGCTTTCTTT
CATSDPTTGNTEAFF
>TRBV3-1/TRBV3-2|TRBJ2-1|TRBD2|NA
TGTGCCAGCAGCCAGAGACTAGCGGGGGGGATCGATGAGCAGTTCTTC
CASSQRLAGGIDEQFF
>TRBV5-4|TRBJ2-3|TRBD1|NA
TGTGCCAGCAGCTTCACAGGGGAAGATACGCAGTATTTT
CASSFTGEDTQYF
>TRBV30|TRBJ2-7|TRBD2|NA
TGTGCCTGGAGTGTACGGGAGCGGGAGTACTACGAGCAGTACTTC
CAWSVREREYYEQYF
>TRBV5-1|TRBJ2-6|TRBD2|few
TGCGCCAGCAGCCCCTCGGCGGGAGCTGGGGCCAACGTCCTGACTTTC
CASSPSAGAGANVLTF
>TRBV2|TRBJ2-5|NA|NA
TGTGCCAGCAGTACATTCCAAGAGACCCAGTACTTC
CASSTFQETQYF
>TRBV4-2|TRBJ1-3|TRBD1|NA
TGTGCCAGCAGCCAAGATTGGGCAGGGGGCGCGATCTCTGGAAACACCATATATTTT
CASSQDWAGGAISGNTIYF
>TRBV27|TRBJ2-5|TRBD2|NA
TGTGCCACCTCCGCGGGGGACCCGGAGACCCAGTACTTC
CATSAGDPETQYF